The text below deals with one T cell receptor beta chain. Its target is not known. Investigators performed immunoSEQ version v3.0 at survey level. The table came from immunoSEQ multiplex PCR; TCRdb's copy has only in-frame clones and leaves some out. This table has approximately 47,000 clones, about 86% appearing once. This sample was included in a study of long-term antiretroviral therapy in people with HIV. Study outcomes and limitations: Post-ART, diversity grew, though it stayed under transplant donor control levels. HIV repertoire CDR3 lengths ranged less widely than those of controls.

The length of the CDR3 is 15 residues. CDR1 and CDR2 (germline): SGHNT, YYREEE (reference sequence). Trimming stripped 4 bases from V and 8 bases from J, with 19 bases between. This clonotype was obtained from a woman aged 18-29 years with HIV. J is TRBJ2-1 and V is TRBV5-4, with D possibly matching TRBD1 (6 bases). The material was unsorted PBMCs, obtained 0.8 years after starting antiretroviral therapy. This CDR3 is CASSPGPGQVYEQFF. In nucleotides, the CDR3 is TGTGCCAGCAGCCCGGGACCGGGACAAGTCTATGAGCAGTTCTTC.